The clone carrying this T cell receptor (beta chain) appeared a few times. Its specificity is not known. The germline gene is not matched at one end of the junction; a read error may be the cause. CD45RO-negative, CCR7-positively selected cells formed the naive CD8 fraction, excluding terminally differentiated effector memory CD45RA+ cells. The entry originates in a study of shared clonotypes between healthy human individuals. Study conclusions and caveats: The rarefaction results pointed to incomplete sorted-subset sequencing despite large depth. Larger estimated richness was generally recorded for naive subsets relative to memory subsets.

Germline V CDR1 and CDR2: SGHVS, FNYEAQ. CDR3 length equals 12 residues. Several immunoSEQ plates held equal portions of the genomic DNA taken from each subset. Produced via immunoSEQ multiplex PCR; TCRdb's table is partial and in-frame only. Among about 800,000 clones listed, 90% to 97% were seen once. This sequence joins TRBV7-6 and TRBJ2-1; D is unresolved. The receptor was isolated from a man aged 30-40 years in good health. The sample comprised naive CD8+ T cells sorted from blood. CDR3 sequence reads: CASSFSHNEQFF. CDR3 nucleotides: TGTGCCAGCAGCTTCTCCCACAATGAGCAGTTCTTC.